This entry lists 8 T cell receptor beta chains sequenced from one sample in a study of CD8 T cells in cerebrospinal fluid in Alzheimer's disease. TCRdb reprocessed the 10x single-cell sequencing reads and keeps a single row for each CDR3 protein, giving no DNA. Its clone listing holds fewer than 2,000 distinct CDR3 sequences. The sequencing sample was made of cerebrospinal fluid. The receptors originated from a human donor in good health.

This clonotype is labeled medium-sized based on frequency. The CDR3 sequence: CASSALDRGAEAFF. The chain uses TRBV9 and TRBJ1-1; TCRdb returns TRBD1, unconfirmable since there is no DNA. CDR3 length equals 14 residues. Germline-derived CDR1 and CDR2 are SGDLS and YYNGEE.

This clonotype is medium-sized by frequency. CDR3 loop: CASSLPILFGQPQHF. The genes are TRBV11-2 and TRBJ1-5. The CDR3 covers 15 residues. CDR1 and CDR2 from the germline V gene are SGHAT and FQNNGV.

This clonotype registers medium-sized by frequency. The genes are TRBV12-3 or TRBV12-4 and TRBJ1-5; TCRdb's assignment of TRBD1 cannot be checked, as there is no DNA. The CDR3 covers 15 residues. The CDR3 protein is CASSFGRTGLQPQHF.

By frequency, this clonotype is large. The chain employs TRBV7-6 and TRBJ1-2; TCRdb calls TRBD1, which cannot be checked without DNA. CDR1 is SGHVS, CDR2 FNYEAQ, per germline. The CDR3 extends over 15 amino acids. CDR3: CASSLGQLANYGYTF.

This clonotype counts as large by frequency. The chain couples TRBV20-1 to TRBJ2-1; TCRdb designates TRBD1, a call that cannot be tested without DNA. CDR1 is DFQATT and CDR2 is SNEGSKA in the germline V gene (reference sequence). This CDR3 comprises 15 residues. CDR3 loop: CSAEMTAIGHNEQFF.

The CDR3 protein is CASSFGSLANYNEQFF. The chain carries TRBV5-8 and TRBJ2-1; TCRdb lists TRBD2, though no DNA is available to test this call. The CDR3 has 16 residues. Germline values: CDR1 SGHTS, CDR2 YDEGEE. Full variable domain (outside the CDR3, taken from reference TRBV5-8 and TRBJ2-1): EAGVTQSPTHLIKTRGQQATLRCSPISGHTSVYWYQQALGLGLQFLLWYDEGEERNRGNFPPRFSGRQFPNYSSELNVNALELEDSALYLCASSFGSLANYNEQFFGPGTRLTVL.

Measured by frequency, this clonotype is medium-sized. The chain carries TRBV30 and TRBJ2-3; the D call from TCRdb, TRBD1, cannot be confirmed without DNA. The germline V gene encodes CDR1 GTSNPN and CDR2 SVGIG (reference sequence). This CDR3 spans 16 amino acids. CDR3 amino acids: CAWSGSGTGEPDTQYF.

Frequency places this clonotype as medium-sized. This chain connects TRBV5-1 to TRBJ2-7; lacking DNA, the TRBD1 call made by TCRdb goes unchecked. This CDR3 contains 15 residues. Per germline, CDR1 SGHRS and CDR2 YFSETQ. The CDR3 loop reads CASSLVGGVGYEQYF.